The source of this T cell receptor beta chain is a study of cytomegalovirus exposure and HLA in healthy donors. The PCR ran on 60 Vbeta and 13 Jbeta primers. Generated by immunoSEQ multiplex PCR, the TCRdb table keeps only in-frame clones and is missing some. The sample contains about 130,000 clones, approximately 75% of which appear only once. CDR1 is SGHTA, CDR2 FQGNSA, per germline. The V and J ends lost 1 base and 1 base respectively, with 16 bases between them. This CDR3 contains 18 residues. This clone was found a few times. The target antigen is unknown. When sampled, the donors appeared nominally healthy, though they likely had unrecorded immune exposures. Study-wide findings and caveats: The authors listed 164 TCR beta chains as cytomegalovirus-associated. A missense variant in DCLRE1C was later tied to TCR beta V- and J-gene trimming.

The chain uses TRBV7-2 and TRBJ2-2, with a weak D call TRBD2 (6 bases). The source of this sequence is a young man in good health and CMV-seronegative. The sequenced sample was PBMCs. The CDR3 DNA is TGTGCCAGCAGCTTAGATCTCTGGGGGGACGGGAACACCGGGGAGCTGTTTTTT. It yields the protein CASSLDLWGDGNTGELFF.